This TCR beta chain was found in a study of identical twins. The V gene lost 0 bases and the J gene lost 0 bases, with 12 bases spanning the gap. This CDR3 contains 17 residues. Germline V lookup: CDR1 LGHNA, CDR2 YSLEER. Many counts were recorded for this clonotype. Its antigen is currently unknown. In every case, the donor was a healthy Caucasian. From the 5' RACE reads, TCRdb called clonotypes with MiXCR, one entry per CDR3 protein. The table has some 590,000 distinct CDR3 sequences, around a tenth seen once. General observations from the study: Partly confounded zero-insertion analyses could result from invariant MAIT and iNKT cells. Modelling approaches yielded underestimates of out-of-frame TCR alpha sharing between monozygotic twins. Insertion counts were lower in abundant cord blood beta clonotypes, a trend that memory repertoires did not show.

The sample also formed part of further work on yellow fever vaccine responses in identical twins.

The chain combines TRBV4-3 with TRBJ2-1; D unresolved. The receptor comes from a woman aged 18-29 years in good health. Input material: PBMCs. The CDR3 spells CASSQDSLLSSYNEQFF. CDR3 bases: TGCGCCAGCAGCCAAGATTCACTTCTAAGCTCCTACAATGAGCAGTTCTTC.